A single sample is the source of the 5 T cell receptor beta chains below, sequenced in a study of T cells in Graves' hyperthyroidism and ophthalmopathy. Amplified TCR beta CDR3 regions came from RNA transcripts. First-round RT-PCR with HTBI primers amplified the TCR CDR3 region. TCRdb analysed the multiplex PCR reads with MiXCR anew, one entry per CDR3 protein. Of some 420,000 distinct CDR3 sequences in the sample, roughly 15% are singletons; the top ten hold about 5%. Material for sequencing was blood. The receptors here all came from a young woman with Graves' hyperthyroidism.

This clonotype was detected only a few times. V usage is TRBV29-1 and J usage is TRBJ2-7; no clear D gene. CDR1 SQVTM and CDR2 ANQGSEA come from the germline V gene. Trimming shortened V by 5 bases and J by 0 bases, and 14 bases separated the two germline ends. This CDR3 spans 14 amino acids. As DNA, the CDR3 is TGCAGCGTTAGTCGTACACGGAGCTCCTACGAGCAGTACTTC. As protein: CSVSRTRSSYEQYF.

The chain has TRBV28 and TRBJ1-5, with TRBD1 matching over 10 bases. CDR1 and CDR2 (germline): MDHEN, SYDVKM. J lost 4 bases, V lost 7 bases, and 7 bases had no gene match. The CDR3 runs 15 residues. In nucleotides, the CDR3 is TGTGCCAGCACCCTGGACAGGGGGTTTAATCAGCCCCAGCATTTT. Its translation is CASTLDRGFNQPQHF.

This clonotype was observed a few times. This rearrangement joins TRBV5-4 to TRBJ2-1; TRBD2 agrees at 13 bases. CDR1 SGHNT and CDR2 YYREEE come from the germline V gene (reference sequence). V trimming: 2 bases; J trimming: 3 bases; junction bases outside the gene matches: 11. The CDR3 has 19 residues. CDR3 nucleotides: TGTGCCAGCAGCTTACTAGGGACTAGCGGGATCTTCAACTACAATGAGCAGTTCTTC. Protein: CASSLLGTSGIFNYNEQFF.

The chain combines TRBV7-9 with TRBJ2-2, with 9 bases aligning to TRBD2. Germline CDR1 SEHNR, CDR2 FQNEAQ (reference sequence). CDR3 length equals 17 residues. The V and J ends lost 3 bases and 3 bases, in that order; junction bases with no gene match: 8. The CDR3 protein is CASSFARGRADTGELFF. In DNA, the CDR3 is TGTGCCAGCAGCTTTGCGCGCGGGAGGGCCGACACCGGGGAGCTGTTTTTT.

In its sample, this clonotype was seen many times. V and J are TRBV2 and TRBJ2-1, with 7 bases lining up with TRBD2. The CDR3 is made up of 15 amino acids. J gave up 0 bases and V 6 bases, and 5 bases lay outside the gene matches. Germline V gene lookup returns CDR1 SNHLY and CDR2 FYNNEI. The CDR3 DNA is TGTGCCAGCAGGGAAAGGACTAGCTCCTACAATGAGCAGTTCTTC. This encodes CASRERTSSYNEQFF.